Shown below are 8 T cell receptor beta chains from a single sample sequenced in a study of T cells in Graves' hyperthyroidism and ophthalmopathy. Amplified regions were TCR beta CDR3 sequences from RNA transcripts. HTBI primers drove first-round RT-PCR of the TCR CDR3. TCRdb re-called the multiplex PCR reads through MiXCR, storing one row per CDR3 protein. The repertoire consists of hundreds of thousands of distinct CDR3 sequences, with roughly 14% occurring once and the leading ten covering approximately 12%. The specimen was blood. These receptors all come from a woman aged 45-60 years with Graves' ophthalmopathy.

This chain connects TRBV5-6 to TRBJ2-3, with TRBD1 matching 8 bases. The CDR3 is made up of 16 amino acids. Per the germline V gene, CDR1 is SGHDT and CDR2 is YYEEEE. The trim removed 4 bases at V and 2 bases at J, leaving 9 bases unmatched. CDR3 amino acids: CASSVEGQEYTDTQYF. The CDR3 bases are TGTGCCAGCAGCGTGGAGGGACAGGAGTACACAGATACGCAGTATTTT.

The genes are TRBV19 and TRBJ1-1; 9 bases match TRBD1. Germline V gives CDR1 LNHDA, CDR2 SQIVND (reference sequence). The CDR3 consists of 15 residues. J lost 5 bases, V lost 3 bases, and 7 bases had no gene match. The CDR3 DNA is TGTGCCAGTAGTATCCCCGGACAGGGGCGGACTGAAGCTTTCTTT. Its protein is CASSIPGQGRTEAFF.

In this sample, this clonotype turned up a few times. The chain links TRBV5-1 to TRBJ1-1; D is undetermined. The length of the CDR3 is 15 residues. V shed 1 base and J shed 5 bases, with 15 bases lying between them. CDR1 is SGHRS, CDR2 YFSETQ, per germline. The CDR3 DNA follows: TGCGCCAGCAGCTTGTATTTTGGGGTAAAGACTGAAGCTTTCTTT. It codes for CASSLYFGVKTEAFF.

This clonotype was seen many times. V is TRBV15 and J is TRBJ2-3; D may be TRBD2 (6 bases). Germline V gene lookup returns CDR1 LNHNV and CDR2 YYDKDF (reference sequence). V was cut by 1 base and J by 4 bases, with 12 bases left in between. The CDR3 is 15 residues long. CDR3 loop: CATSRVGGAADTQYF. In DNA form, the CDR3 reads TGTGCCACCAGCAGAGTGGGGGGAGCGGCAGATACGCAGTATTTT.

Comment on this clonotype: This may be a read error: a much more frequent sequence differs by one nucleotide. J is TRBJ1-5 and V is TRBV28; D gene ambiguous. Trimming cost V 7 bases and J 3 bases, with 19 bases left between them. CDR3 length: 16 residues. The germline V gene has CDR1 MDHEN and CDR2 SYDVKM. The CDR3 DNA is TGTGCCAGCAAAATCACGGGCGTCGGGTTCAATCAGCCCCAGCATTTT. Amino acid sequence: CASKITGVGFNQPQHF.

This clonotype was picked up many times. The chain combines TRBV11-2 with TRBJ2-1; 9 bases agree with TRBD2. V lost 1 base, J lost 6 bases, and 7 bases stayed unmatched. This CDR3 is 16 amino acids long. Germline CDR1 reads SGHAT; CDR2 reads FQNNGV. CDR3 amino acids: CASSLGKLAGLNEQFF. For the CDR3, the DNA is TGTGCCAGCAGCTTAGGGAAGCTAGCGGGACTCAATGAGCAGTTCTTC.

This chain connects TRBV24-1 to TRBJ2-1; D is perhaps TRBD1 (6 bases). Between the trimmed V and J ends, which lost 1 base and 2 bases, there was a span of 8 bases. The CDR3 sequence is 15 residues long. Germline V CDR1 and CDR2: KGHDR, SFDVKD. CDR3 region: CATSDFGGPYNEQFF. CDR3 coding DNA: TGTGCCACCAGTGATTTTGGGGGCCCCTACAATGAGCAGTTCTTC.

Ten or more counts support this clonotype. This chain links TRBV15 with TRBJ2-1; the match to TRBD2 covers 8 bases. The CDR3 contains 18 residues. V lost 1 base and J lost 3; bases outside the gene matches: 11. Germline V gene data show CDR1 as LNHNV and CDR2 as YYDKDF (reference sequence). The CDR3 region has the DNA TGTGCCACCAGCAGAGCCCCAAGGAGCGGGGGCTACTACAATGAGCAGTTCTTC. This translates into CATSRAPRSGGYYNEQFF.